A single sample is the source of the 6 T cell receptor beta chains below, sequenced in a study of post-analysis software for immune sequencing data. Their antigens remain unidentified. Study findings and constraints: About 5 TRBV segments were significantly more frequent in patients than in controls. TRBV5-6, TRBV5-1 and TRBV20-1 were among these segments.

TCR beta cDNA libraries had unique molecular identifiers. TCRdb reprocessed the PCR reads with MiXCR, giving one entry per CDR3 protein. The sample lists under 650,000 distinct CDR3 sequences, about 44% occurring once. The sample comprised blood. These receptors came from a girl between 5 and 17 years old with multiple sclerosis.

The CDR3 nucleotides read TGCGCCAGCAGCTTGGGGGTTGGAGCACGCGGGGCCAACGTCCTGACTTTC. Translation: CASSLGVGARGANVLTF. This rearrangement joins TRBV5-1 to TRBJ2-6; no clear D. Trimming left V 0 bases short and J 4 bases short, with 14 bases between. The CDR3 extends over 17 amino acids. Germline loops: CDR1 SGHRS, CDR2 YFSETQ.

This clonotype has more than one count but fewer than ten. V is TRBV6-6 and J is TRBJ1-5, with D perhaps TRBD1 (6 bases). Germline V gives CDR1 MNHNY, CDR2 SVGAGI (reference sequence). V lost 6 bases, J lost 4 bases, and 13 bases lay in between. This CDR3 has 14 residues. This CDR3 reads CASSRGTPNQPQHF. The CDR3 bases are TGTGCCAGCAGCCGCGGGACACCTAATCAGCCCCAGCATTTT.

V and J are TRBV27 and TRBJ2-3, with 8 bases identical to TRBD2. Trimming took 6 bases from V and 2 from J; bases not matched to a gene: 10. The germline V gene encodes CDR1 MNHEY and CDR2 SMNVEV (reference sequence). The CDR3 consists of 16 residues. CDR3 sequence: CASRAMAGGLTDTQYF. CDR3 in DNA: TGTGCCAGCAGGGCAATGGCGGGAGGCCTCACAGATACGCAGTATTTT.

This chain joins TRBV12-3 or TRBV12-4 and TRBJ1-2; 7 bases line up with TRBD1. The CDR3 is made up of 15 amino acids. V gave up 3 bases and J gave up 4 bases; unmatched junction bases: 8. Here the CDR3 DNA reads TGTGCCAGCAGTTTGGTGACAGGGAACTCCTATGGCTACACCTTC. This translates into CASSLVTGNSYGYTF.

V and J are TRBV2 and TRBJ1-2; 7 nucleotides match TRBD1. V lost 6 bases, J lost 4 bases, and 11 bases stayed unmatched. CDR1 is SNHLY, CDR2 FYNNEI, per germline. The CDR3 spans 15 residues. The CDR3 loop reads CASSERGTAIYGYTF. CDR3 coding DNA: TGTGCCAGCAGCGAACGCGGGACAGCTATCTATGGCTACACCTTC.

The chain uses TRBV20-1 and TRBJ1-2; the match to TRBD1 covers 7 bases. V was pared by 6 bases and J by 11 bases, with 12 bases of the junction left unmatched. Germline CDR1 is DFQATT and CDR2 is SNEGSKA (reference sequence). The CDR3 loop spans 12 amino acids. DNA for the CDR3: TGCAGTGCACCGGACAGGCCTAACGGGTACACCTTC. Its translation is CSAPDRPNGYTF.